This TCR beta chain was obtained from a study of shared clonotypes between healthy human individuals. The assay was immunoSEQ multiplex PCR, and TCRdb's table has in-frame clones only and misses some. The sample records more than 1 million clones, 75% to 80% being singletons. Unmatched junction bases numbered 11, after V lost 2 bases and J lost 6 bases. From germline, CDR1 is SGHRS and CDR2 YFSETQ. The CDR3 contains 16 residues. Sequencing input: memory CD4+ T cells from PBMCs. Documented subset: CD45RA-negative fraction. The source of this sequence is a man between 18 and 29 years old in good health. Some clones in this sample may be carry-over from other donors' samples. The chain couples TRBV5-1 to TRBJ2-5, with 9 bases matching TRBD2. DNA for the CDR3: TGCGCCAGCAGCTTTGCGGGAGGGCCATCCGGACAGACCCAGTACTTC. Its translation: CASSFAGGPSGQTQYF.